The 5 T cell receptor beta chains below were found in one sample sequenced in a study of T-cell reconstitution after alpha-beta-depleted transplantation in children. Library preparation (for TCRbeta) was performed with unique molecular identifiers. TCRdb itself ran the PCR reads through MiXCR, one entry per CDR3 protein. The data contain 540,000 or so distinct CDR3 sequences, more than 20% of them seen just once; the ten biggest clones take up roughly an eighth. The input for sequencing was PBMCs, mostly from graft donor cells, taken 360 days after TCRalphabeta/CD19-depleted stem cell transplant. The receptors shown here come from a boy younger than two who had a stem cell transplant for acute myeloid leukemia, so the T cells may come from the graft donor.

This chain links TRBV20-1 with TRBJ2-3; D is possibly TRBD1 (5 bases). Germline assignment: CDR1 DFQATT and CDR2 SNEGSKA (reference sequence). There are 16 residues in the CDR3. With 3 bases removed from V and 8 bases from J, the gap between germline ends came to 24 bases. The CDR3 is CSASPTGFRAGGTQYF. The CDR3 nucleotides are TGCAGTGCTAGCCCCACCGGCTTCAGGGCTGGCGGTACGCAGTATTTT.

V is TRBV28 and J is TRBJ2-2; D is unclear. The CDR3 has 13 amino acids. Germline V gene data show CDR1 as MDHEN and CDR2 as SYDVKM. V lost 3 bases to trimming and J lost 8 bases, with 10 bases between them. CDR3 amino acids: CASSFALGGELFF. CDR3 nucleotide sequence: TGTGCCAGCAGTTTCGCCCTAGGGGGGGAGCTGTTTTTT.

This chain links TRBV28 with TRBJ2-1; no clear D. The CDR3 runs to 15 residues. Trimming removed 2 bases at V and 5 bases at J, with 13 bases between. Germline CDR1 MDHEN, CDR2 SYDVKM. CDR3 sequence: CASSLTAIYNNEQFF. In DNA, the CDR3 is TGTGCCAGCAGTTTAACAGCTATTTACAACAATGAGCAGTTCTTC. Filled out from reference TRBV28 and TRBJ2-1, the complete variable domain reads DVKVTQSSRYLVKRTGEKVFLECVQDMDHENMFWYRQDPGLGLRLIYFSYDVKMKEKGDIPEGYSVSREKKERFSLILESASTNQTSMYLCASSLTAIYNNEQFFGPGTRLTVL.

This clonotype has at least ten counts. The rearrangement uses TRBV4-2 and TRBJ1-2, with D possibly matching TRBD1 (6 bases). The CDR3 totals 14 residues. V was clipped by 0 bases and J by 6 bases, with 11 bases between them. Per the germline V gene, CDR1 is LGHNA and CDR2 is YNFKEQ. CDR3 residues: CASSQDGGGDGYTF. CDR3 nucleotide sequence: TGTGCCAGCAGCCAAGATGGGGGGGGCGATGGCTACACCTTC.

This clonotype was seen a handful of times. The chain has TRBV29-1 and TRBJ2-3; D unresolved. The CDR3 spans 14 residues. Germline V gene sequence: CDR1 SQVTM, CDR2 ANQGSEA. V was cut by 7 bases and J by 6 bases, with 20 bases left in between. CDR3 coding DNA: TGCAGCGCCAAACCCCTCCTGGTGTGGGATACGCAGTATTTT. It is translated as CSAKPLLVWDTQYF.